This T cell receptor (beta chain) was captured by sequencing in a study of cytomegalovirus exposure and HLA in healthy donors. Findings and limits, study-wide: A later analysis reportedly found fewer N-insertions in an Asian-associated ancestry cluster than the approximately 700-donor mean. In an earlier analysis, in around 590 donors, most V segments appeared productive either ~90% or ~30% of the time. Reportedly, TCR beta sequences accurately predicted HLA-A and HLA-B alleles in most subjects.

Details on this clone: The antigen remains unidentified.

Among the donors, all were healthy bone marrow donors. Researchers ran the PCR with 60 Vbeta and 13 Jbeta primers. TCRdb's copy holds only in-frame clones and misses some; the assay was immunoSEQ multiplex PCR. The sample lists approximately 110,000 clones, roughly 80% occurring once. CDR3 length equals 16 residues. CDR1 is SEHNR and CDR2 is FQNEAQ in the germline V gene (reference sequence). The gene calls are TRBV7-9 and TRBJ2-5, with 7 bases that match TRBD2. The DNA end is more similar to TRBJ2-7, so the J call may be wrong. Sequencing used PBMCs. This sequence was found in a woman aged 35 to 49 in good health and CMV-seronegative. For the CDR3, the DNA is TGTGCCAGCAGCTTAACGCCGAGCGGGGCCGCCTACGAGCAGTACTTC. Amino acids: CASSLTPSGAAYEQYF.